Reported below is one T cell receptor beta chain. As yet, its antigen is unknown. The V gene lost 0 bases and the J gene lost 0 bases, with 9 bases spanning the gap. The CDR3 has 16 residues. CDR1 is MNHEY, CDR2 SVGAGI, per germline. This table comes from immunoSEQ multiplex PCR, and its TCRdb copy is limited to in-frame clones, with some not included. The sample has 300,000 to 500,000 clones; approximately 86% are singletons. This entry is derived from a study of Ad26.COV2.S vaccination and SARS-CoV-2 variants. As for the study in general: The vaccine Ad26.COV2.S was put into the muscle once, or twice with 56 days between. Whole-study results and caveats: Vaccine and placebo recipients had comparable breadth of non-spike TCRs.

Treatment described: 19 received Ad26.COV2.S at low or high dose, single or two shots; 5 received placebo; per-sample allocation not given. Each sample was drawn 63 days after the first injection (of vaccine or placebo). Based in Boston, the donor was an adult of 18-55 years. The genes are TRBV6-5 and TRBJ2-4, with D perhaps matching TRBD2 (7 bases). This material consisted of peripheral blood, taken in a trial of Ad26.COV2.S vaccine versus placebo. This clonotype originated in a person aged 18-60 years who received the Ad26.COV2.S COVID-19 vaccine or a placebo. In nucleotides, the CDR3 is TGTGCCAGCAGTTACTCGGGGGGGCTAGCCAAAAACATTCAGTACTTC. The encoded protein is CASSYSGGLAKNIQYF.